This TCR beta chain was obtained from a study of CD4 T cells in relation to SARS-CoV-2 and coronaviruses. The table came from immunoSEQ multiplex PCR; TCRdb's copy has only in-frame clones and leaves some out. The data hold around 18,000 clones, with 65% to 80% observed a single time. Regarding the study as a whole: Samples before the pandemic and after infection were not matched within any donor.

V lost 5 bases and J 3 bases, leaving 11 bases between the germline ends. CDR1 SGHTA and CDR2 FQGTGA come from the germline V gene. CDR3 length: 14 amino acids. As regards this clone: Its antigen is not identified.

Unexposed donor CD4+ T cells date from 2011-2018, before the COVID-19 pandemic. Isolation of CD4+ T cells took place after roughly nine days in culture. The receptor's source is a human donor in good health. The rearrangement links TRBV7-3 to TRBJ2-1; perhaps TRBD2 as D (6 bases). Material: CD4+ T cells from PBMCs, cultured in vitro. The CDR3 loop is CASSGGDFYNEQFF. In nucleotides, the CDR3 is TGTGCCAGCAGCGGCGGGGACTTCTACAATGAGCAGTTCTTC. Looking up the rest from reference TRBV7-3 and TRBJ2-1 gives the full variable domain: GAGVSQTPSNKVTEKGKYVELRCDPISGHTALYWYRQSLGQGPEFLIYFQGTGAADDSGLPNDRFFAVRPEGSVSTLKIQRTERGDSAVYLCASSGGDFYNEQFFGPGTRLTVL.